Below, 25 T cell receptor beta chains from the same sample are listed, as sequenced in a study of blood T cell repertoires in COVID-19 (dated by TCRdb to the early 2020s). The protocol used for the library was the immunoSEQ multiplex PCR assay. TCRdb carries this immuneACCESS record with in-frame sequences only. Its versions omit some clonotypes, under half of them owing to an unresolved V gene in the studies checked, with the rest unexplained. A total of approximately 92,000 clones appear in this sample, around 83% of them only once. The ten largest clones add up to 13% of the sample. The sequencing input was peripheral blood. These receptors originate from a woman aged 60-75 years in a cohort sampled during active or convalescent COVID-19.

This sequence joins TRBV2 and TRBJ1-2; TRBD1 is a possible D gene (5 bases). The germline V gene encodes CDR1 SNHLY and CDR2 FYNNEI. The CDR3 length is 12 residues. The ends were cut back, 6 bases at V and 12 bases at J, with 17 bases in the middle. CDR3 in DNA: TGTGCCAGCAGGGACTTGGGACTCTACAACACCTTC. It is translated as CASRDLGLYNTF.

V is TRBV18 and J is TRBJ1-1; possibly TRBD1 for D (6 bases). The CDR3 has 14 amino acids. Trimming took 0 bases from V and 1 from J, leaving 6 bases between them. Germline V gene lookup returns CDR1 KGHSH and CDR2 LQKENI. The CDR3 sequence is CASSPPTGNTEAFF. The CDR3 nucleotides read TGTGCCAGCTCACCACCGACAGGGAACACTGAAGCTTTCTTT.

The chain uses TRBV5-1 and TRBJ2-1; 7 bases are shared with TRBD2. V dropped 0 bases and J dropped 7; count of bases not matched to a gene: 13. CDR1 and CDR2 from the germline V gene are SGHRS and YFSETQ. The CDR3 is 17 amino acids. CDR3 nucleotides: TGCGCCAGCAGCTTGGCCAGGTGGGAGGGCCGAATAAATGAGCAGTTCTTC. The encoded protein is CASSLARWEGRINEQFF.

V usage is TRBV9 and J usage is TRBJ1-4; D gene ambiguous. V lost 1 base to trimming and J lost 0 bases, with 16 bases between them. Germline lookup yields CDR1 SGDLS and CDR2 YYNGEE. CDR3 size: 18 residues. The CDR3 spells CASSVSPGSHSTNEKLFF. DNA of the CDR3: TGTGCCAGCAGCGTATCCCCGGGTTCCCATTCAACTAATGAAAAACTGTTTTTT.

This clone came up many times. The chain carries TRBV10-3 and TRBJ1-3; D gene uncertain. Germline loops: CDR1 ENHRY, CDR2 SYGVKD. The CDR3 has 13 amino acids. Trimming shortened V by 9 bases and J by 0 bases, and 9 bases separated the two germline ends. The CDR3 DNA reads as TGTGCCATTCGGGTTCCCTCTGGAAACACCATATATTTT. Protein product: CAIRVPSGNTIYF.

The CDR3 spells CASSSHLGGGAGSGRKYNEQFF. In DNA, the CDR3 is TGTGCCAGTAGTTCCCACCTGGGGGGGGGCGCAGGTAGCGGGAGGAAATACAATGAGCAGTTCTTC. The V and J genes are TRBV19 and TRBJ2-1; 10 nucleotides line up with TRBD2. The length of the CDR3 is 22 residues. With V trimmed by 5 bases and J by 4 bases, 26 bases remained unmatched. Looked up from germline, CDR1 is LNHDA and CDR2 is SQIVND (reference sequence). Full variable domain (missing parts from reference TRBV19 and TRBJ2-1): DGGITQSPKYLFRKEGQNVTLSCEQNLNHDAMYWYRQDPGQGLRLIYYSQIVNDFQKGDIAEGYSVSREKKESFPLTVTSAQKNPTAFYLCASSSHLGGGAGSGRKYNEQFFGPGTRLTVL.

The rearrangement joins TRBV18 to TRBJ2-7, with a possible D match to TRBD2 (6 bases). Per germline, CDR1 KGHSH and CDR2 LQKENI. This CDR3 comprises 14 residues. V dropped 1 base and J dropped 2 bases, with 9 bases sitting between them. In nucleotides, the CDR3 is TGTGCCAGCTCACCACAGGAGGGGACCTACGAGCAGTACTTC. Residues: CASSPQEGTYEQYF.

This chain connects TRBV5-6 to TRBJ2-5; 12 bases are shared with TRBD2. Per the germline V gene, CDR1 is SGHDT and CDR2 is YYEEEE. V lost 0 bases and J lost 3; bases outside the gene matches: 6. The CDR3 has 17 residues. This chain's CDR3 is CASSLAGLAGGKETQYF. Here the CDR3 DNA reads TGTGCCAGCAGCTTGGCCGGGCTAGCGGGAGGGAAAGAGACCCAGTACTTC. Drawing the rest from reference TRBV5-6 and TRBJ2-5, the complete variable domain is DAGVTQSPTHLIKTRGQQVTLRCSPKSGHDTVSWYQQALGQGPQFIFQYYEEEERQRGNFPDRFSGHQFPNYSSELNVNALLLGDSALYLCASSLAGLAGGKETQYFGPGTRLLVL.

V is TRBV3-1 (or the pseudogene TRBV3-2) and J is TRBJ2-5; D is perhaps TRBD1 (6 bases). Germline CDR1 reads LGHDT; CDR2 reads YNNKEL (reference sequence). CDR3 size: 16 residues. Trimming removed 1 base from V and 5 bases from J, with 17 bases in between. This chain's CDR3 is CASSQVKAHDRETQYF. The CDR3 DNA sequence: TGTGCCAGCAGCCAAGTAAAAGCCCACGACAGGGAGACCCAGTACTTC.

For the CDR3, the DNA is TGCGCCAGCTATAGCGGGCGCAGGAATTTGAACACTGAAGCTTTCTTT. This codes for CASYSGRRNLNTEAFF. The chain employs TRBV5-1 and TRBJ1-1; D not resolved. V was cut by 7 bases and J by 0 bases, with 19 bases left in between. This CDR3 comprises 16 residues. Germline V gene sequence: CDR1 SGHRS, CDR2 YFSETQ. The full variable domain, in which reference TRBV5-1 and TRBJ1-1 provide the parts outside the CDR3, is KAGVTQTPRYLIKTRGQQVTLSCSPISGHRSVSWYQQTPGQGLQFLFEYFSETQRNKGNFPGRFSGRQFSNSRSEMNVSTLELGDSALYLCASYSGRRNLNTEAFFGQGTRLTVV.

This clone was picked up a small number of times. The chain links TRBV10-3 to TRBJ2-7, with TRBD1 matching 11 bases. Per germline, CDR1 ENHRY and CDR2 SYGVKD. This CDR3 has 16 residues. V lost 8 bases to trimming and J lost 2 bases; unmatched junction nucleotides: 11. The CDR3 sequence: CAIGQSSGQGAYEQYF. The CDR3 DNA reads as TGTGCCATCGGCCAATCATCGGGACAGGGGGCCTACGAGCAGTACTTC.

The V gene is TRBV2, the J gene TRBJ2-5; TRBD1 agrees at 9 bases. This CDR3 spans 15 amino acids. V shed 4 bases and J 1 base; nucleotides not matched to a gene: 4. CDR1 and CDR2 from the germline V gene are SNHLY and FYNNEI. The CDR3 here is CASSGGTGIQETQYF. The CDR3 DNA is TGTGCCAGCAGTGGCGGGACAGGGATCCAAGAGACCCAGTACTTC.

The chain carries TRBV6-6 and TRBJ1-2; 8 nucleotides align to TRBD1. CDR1 and CDR2 from the germline V gene are MNHNY and SVGAGI (reference sequence). The CDR3 length is 13 residues. With 6 bases clipped from V and 4 bases from J, the junction kept 4 bases outside the gene matches. CDR3 coding DNA: TGTGCCAGCAGGATACAGGGGGGCTATGGCTACACCTTC. Translation gives CASRIQGGYGYTF.

The V call is TRBV7-9, the J call TRBJ1-4, with 7 nucleotides matching TRBD1. V lost 6 bases to trimming and J lost 7 bases; unmatched junction nucleotides: 8. This CDR3 region has 14 residues. Germline loops: CDR1 SEHNR, CDR2 FQNEAQ (reference sequence). The CDR3, as DNA: TGTGCCAGCAGGGAAGGGGGCGCCGGTGAAAAACTGTTTTTT. Translation: CASREGGAGEKLFF.

The count of this clone is one. The chain links TRBV5-5 to TRBJ2-1; no definite D call. The germline V and J ends were trimmed by 3 bases and 0 bases, with 10 bases remaining between them. There are 15 residues in the CDR3. Germline lookup yields CDR1 SGHKS and CDR2 YYEKEE (reference sequence). CDR3 protein: CASSSDIYSYNEQFF. The CDR3 DNA sequence: TGTGCCAGCAGCTCCGACATTTACTCCTACAATGAGCAGTTCTTC.

The chain is built from TRBV14 and TRBJ2-7; D is possibly TRBD1 (6 bases). Germline V gene data show CDR1 as SGHDN and CDR2 as FVKESK. The length of the CDR3 is 15 residues. The V end lost 2 bases, the J end lost 2 bases, and 13 bases lay between the germline ends. The CDR3 reads CASSQTTGRTYEQYF. DNA for the CDR3: TGTGCCAGCAGCCAAACAACAGGGCGGACCTACGAGCAGTACTTC. The variable domain in full, completed from reference TRBV14 and TRBJ2-7, reads EAGVTQFPSHSVIEKGQTVTLRCDPISGHDNLYWYRRVMGKEIKFLLHFVKESKQDESGMPNNRFLAERTGGTYSTLKVQPAELEDSGVYFCASSQTTGRTYEQYFGPGTRLTVT.

The chain carries TRBV5-4 and TRBJ2-1; 7 bases line up with TRBD2. V was pared by 4 bases and J by 1 base, with 5 bases of the junction left unmatched. This CDR3 spans 15 amino acids. Germline CDR1 and CDR2: SGHNT and YYREEE (reference sequence). The CDR3: CASSGGGSSYNEQFF. The CDR3 DNA sequence: TGTGCCAGCAGCGGGGGGGGGTCGTCCTACAATGAGCAGTTCTTC.

This chain joins TRBV10-3 and TRBJ2-3, with 10 bases identical to TRBD1. The V segment lost 11 bases and the J segment 6 bases; nucleotides outside the gene matches: 8. Germline lookup yields CDR1 ENHRY and CDR2 SYGVKD. The CDR3 is made up of 13 amino acids. Written as DNA, the CDR3 is TGTGCCTCCCGCGGGACAGGGGAGGATACGCAGTATTTT. Translation gives CASRGTGEDTQYF.

This rearrangement joins TRBV30 to TRBJ1-6; 10 nucleotides match TRBD1. Germline assignment: CDR1 GTSNPN and CDR2 SVGIG (reference sequence). V trimming: 4 bases; J trimming: 6 bases; junction bases outside the gene matches: 3. The CDR3 runs 14 residues. The CDR3 loop reads CAWMRDRGNSPLHF. The CDR3 coding sequence is TGTGCCTGGATGAGGGACAGGGGTAATTCACCCCTCCACTTT.

In DNA, the CDR3 is TGTGCCAGCAGCGTATGGAGTAGCGGGAACACCGGGGAGCTGTTTTTT. Amino acids: CASSVWSSGNTGELFF. The chain links TRBV9 to TRBJ2-2, with D maybe TRBD2 (6 bases). Germline CDR1 reads SGDLS; CDR2 reads YYNGEE. V gave up 1 base and J gave up 1 base, with 11 bases separating them. This CDR3 spans 16 amino acids.

As for this clone: This CDR3 is also generated by other DNA sequences in the sample. The genes are TRBV24-1 and TRBJ2-2; D is unclear. CDR1 is KGHDR and CDR2 is SFDVKD in the germline V gene. The V and J ends lost 2 bases and 3 bases respectively, with 3 bases between them. The CDR3 spans 13 residues. The CDR3 DNA reads TGTGCCACCAGTGATTCTTACACCGGGGAGCTGTTTTTT. It translates to CATSDSYTGELFF.

Only one count was recorded for this clone. The CDR3 reads CASSLDPTGTSADTDTQYF. CDR3 nucleotide sequence: TGCGCCAGCAGCTTGGACCCTACCGGGACTAGCGCCGACACAGATACGCAGTATTTT. The V and J genes are TRBV5-1 and TRBJ2-3, with 10 bases lining up with TRBD2. In germline, CDR1 is SGHRS, CDR2 YFSETQ. V was clipped by 0 bases and J by 2 bases; unmatched bases: 12. The CDR3 consists of 19 residues.

This clone was seen just once. The chain uses TRBV24-1 and TRBJ1-2; 9 bases match TRBD1. CDR1 is KGHDR and CDR2 is SFDVKD in the germline V gene. After removal of 4 bases from V and 5 bases from J, the junction contained 4 bases not matched to a gene. The CDR3 consists of 14 residues. The CDR3 loop is CATSDLDRGYGYTF. CDR3 DNA sequence: TGTGCCACCAGTGACTTGGACAGGGGATATGGCTACACCTTC.

This rearrangement joins TRBV6-5 to TRBJ1-5, with D unresolved. The V and J ends lost 4 bases and 1 base respectively, with 5 bases between them. CDR3 length: 13 residues. Germline V lookup: CDR1 MNHEY, CDR2 SVGAGI. In DNA form, the CDR3 reads TGTGCCAGCAGTTCCAGGAGCAATCAGCCCCAGCATTTT. Encoded protein: CASSSRSNQPQHF.

CDR3 sequence reads: CASSLGLAGDIQYF. The CDR3 DNA is TGTGCCAGCAGCCTGGGACTAGCGGGGGACATTCAGTACTTC. The chain links TRBV5-4 to TRBJ2-4; 14 nucleotides match TRBD2. Trimming took 4 bases from V and 8 from J; bases not matched to a gene: 2. Looked up from germline, CDR1 is SGHNT and CDR2 is YYREEE (reference sequence). The CDR3 is made up of 14 amino acids.